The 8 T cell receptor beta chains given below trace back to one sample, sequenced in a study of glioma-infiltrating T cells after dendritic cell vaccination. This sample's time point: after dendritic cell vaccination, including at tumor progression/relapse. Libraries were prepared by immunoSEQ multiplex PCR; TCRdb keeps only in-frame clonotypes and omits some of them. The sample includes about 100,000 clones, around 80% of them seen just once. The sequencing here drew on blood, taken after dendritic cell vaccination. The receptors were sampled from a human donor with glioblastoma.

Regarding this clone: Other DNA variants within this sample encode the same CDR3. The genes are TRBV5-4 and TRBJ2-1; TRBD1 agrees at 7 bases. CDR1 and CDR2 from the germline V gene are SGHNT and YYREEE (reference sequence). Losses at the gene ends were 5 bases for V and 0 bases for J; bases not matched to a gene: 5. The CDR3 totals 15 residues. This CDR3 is CASRTTGSSYNEQFF. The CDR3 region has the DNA TGTGCCAGCAGGACGACAGGGAGCTCCTACAATGAGCAGTTCTTC.

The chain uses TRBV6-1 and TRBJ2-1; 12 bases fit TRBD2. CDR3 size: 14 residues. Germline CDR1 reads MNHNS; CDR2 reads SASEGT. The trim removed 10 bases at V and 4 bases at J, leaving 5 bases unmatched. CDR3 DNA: TGTGCCATACAGACTAGCGGGAGTTACAATGAGCAGTTCTTC. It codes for CAIQTSGSYNEQFF.

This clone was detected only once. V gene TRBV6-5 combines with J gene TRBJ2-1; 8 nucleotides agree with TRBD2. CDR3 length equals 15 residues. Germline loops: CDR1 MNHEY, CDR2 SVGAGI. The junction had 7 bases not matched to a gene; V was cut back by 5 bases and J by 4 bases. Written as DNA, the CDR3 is TGTGCCAGCAGTCCAGGACTAGCAAAATACAATGAGCAGTTCTTC. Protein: CASSPGLAKYNEQFF.

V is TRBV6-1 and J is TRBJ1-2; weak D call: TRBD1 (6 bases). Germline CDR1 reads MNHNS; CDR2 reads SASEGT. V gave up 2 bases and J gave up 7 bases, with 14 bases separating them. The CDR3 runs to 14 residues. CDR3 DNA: TGTGCCAGCAGTGAAAGCCACAGGGTTATTGGCTACACCTTC. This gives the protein CASSESHRVIGYTF.

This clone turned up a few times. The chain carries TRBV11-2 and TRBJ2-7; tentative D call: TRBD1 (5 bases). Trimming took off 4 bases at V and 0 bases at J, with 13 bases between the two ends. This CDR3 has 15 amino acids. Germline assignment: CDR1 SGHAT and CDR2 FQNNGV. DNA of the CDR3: TGTGCCAGCAGCTCCGGCCCAGGGAACTCCTACGAGCAGTACTTC. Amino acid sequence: CASSSGPGNSYEQYF.

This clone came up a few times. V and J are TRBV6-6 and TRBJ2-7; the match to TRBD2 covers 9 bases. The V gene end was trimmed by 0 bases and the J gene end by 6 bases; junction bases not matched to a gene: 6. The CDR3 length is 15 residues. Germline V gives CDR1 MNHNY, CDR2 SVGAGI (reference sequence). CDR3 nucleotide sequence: TGTGCCAGCAGTTACTCTGCGGGGGGGCGCGCCGAGCAGTACTTC. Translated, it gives CASSYSAGGRAEQYF.

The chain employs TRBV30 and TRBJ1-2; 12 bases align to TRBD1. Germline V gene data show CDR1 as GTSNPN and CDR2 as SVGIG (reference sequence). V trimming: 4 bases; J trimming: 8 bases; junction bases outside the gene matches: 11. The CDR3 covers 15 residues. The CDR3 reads CAWTFPGTGGWGYTF. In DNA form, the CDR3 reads TGTGCCTGGACCTTTCCAGGGACAGGGGGCTGGGGCTACACCTTC.

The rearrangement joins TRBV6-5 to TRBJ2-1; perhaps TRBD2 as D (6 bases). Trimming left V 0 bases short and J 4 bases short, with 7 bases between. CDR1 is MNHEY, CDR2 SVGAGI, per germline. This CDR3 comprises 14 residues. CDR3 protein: CASSYSGLYNEQFF. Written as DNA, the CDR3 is TGTGCCAGCAGTTACTCGGGACTTTACAATGAGCAGTTCTTC.